The next 28 T cell receptor beta chains were all read from a single sample in a study of cytomegalovirus exposure and HLA in healthy donors. Vbeta (60) and Jbeta (13) primers were used in the PCR. This table comes from immunoSEQ multiplex PCR, and its TCRdb copy is limited to in-frame clones, with some not included. Of 150,000 to 200,000 clones listed, roughly 75% were seen once; the top ten hold about 10%. Material for sequencing was PBMCs. These receptors were collected from a man between 18 and 35 years old in good health and CMV-seropositive.

The chain employs TRBV5-1 and TRBJ2-7; 7 nucleotides match TRBD2. Per germline, CDR1 SGHRS and CDR2 YFSETQ. CDR3 size: 14 residues. V dropped 3 bases and J dropped 8; count of bases not matched to a gene: 11. The CDR3 here is CASSSSLREGKQYF. The CDR3 DNA follows: TGCGCCAGCAGCTCTTCCTTGAGGGAGGGGAAGCAGTACTTC.

The rearrangement uses TRBV30 and TRBJ2-1; TRBD2 aligns across 16 bases. Germline V gives CDR1 GTSNPN, CDR2 SVGIG (reference sequence). V shed 3 bases and J 10 bases; nucleotides not matched to a gene: 9. The CDR3 covers 16 residues. The CDR3 DNA is TGTGCCTGGAGAAAGGGACTAGCGGGAGGGCTGGAGGAGCAGTTCTTC. Its protein is CAWRKGLAGGLEEQFF.

The genes are TRBV6-1 and TRBJ2-1; TRBD2 agrees at 8 bases. Per germline, CDR1 MNHNS and CDR2 SASEGT. This CDR3 has 14 amino acids. V trimming: 8 bases; J trimming: 4 bases; junction bases outside the gene matches: 7. The CDR3 reads CASLPLAVYNEQFF. The CDR3 DNA is TGTGCCAGCTTGCCACTAGCGGTTTACAATGAGCAGTTCTTC.

This rearrangement joins TRBV9 to TRBJ2-7, with D perhaps matching TRBD1 (6 bases). The V end lost 0 bases, the J end lost 5 bases, and 15 bases lay between the germline ends. CDR3 length: 15 amino acids. The V gene's germline CDR1 is SGDLS and CDR2 YYNGEE. CDR3 DNA: TGTGCCAGCAGCGTAGAGGGGGAGTCGTACCACGAGCAGTACTTC. Encoded protein: CASSVEGESYHEQYF.

V usage is TRBV4-2 and J usage is TRBJ2-1, with 10 bases that match TRBD2. V dropped 0 bases and J dropped 4; count of bases not matched to a gene: 3. The germline V gene encodes CDR1 LGHNA and CDR2 YNFKEQ. The CDR3 is made up of 16 amino acids. For the CDR3, the DNA is TGTGCCAGCAGCCAAGATCAGCGGGAGGGTTACAATGAGCAGTTCTTC. As protein: CASSQDQREGYNEQFF.

The rearrangement links TRBV9 to TRBJ1-1; 7 nucleotides align to TRBD1. V gave up 4 bases and J gave up 8 bases; unmatched junction bases: 11. The CDR3 runs 14 residues. Germline CDR1 and CDR2: SGDLS and YYNGEE. The DNA for the CDR3 is TGTGCCAGCAGCCCACAGGGGCGGACGTCGGAAGCTTTCTTT. Its protein product is CASSPQGRTSEAFF.

The V gene is TRBV28, the J gene TRBJ2-1; 9 nucleotides line up with TRBD2. The germline V gene has CDR1 MDHEN and CDR2 SYDVKM. The junction had 13 bases not matched to a gene; V was cut back by 6 bases and J by 7 bases. The CDR3 runs to 16 residues. The CDR3 protein is CASSDLPSGTRNEQFF. CDR3 nucleotides: TGTGCCAGCAGCGATCTCCCTAGCGGGACTAGGAATGAGCAGTTCTTC.

The rearrangement uses TRBV19 and TRBJ2-7, with TRBD2 identical over 11 bases. Germline V CDR1 and CDR2: LNHDA, SQIVND (reference sequence). There are 13 residues in the CDR3. Losses at the gene ends were 8 bases for V and 4 bases for J; bases not matched to a gene: 4. CDR3 in DNA: TGTGCCAGTCGAACTAGCGGGAGTTACGAGCAGTACTTC. This gives the protein CASRTSGSYEQYF.

V and J are TRBV4-1 and TRBJ2-3; 9 bases are shared with TRBD2. Germline CDR1 is MGHRA and CDR2 is YSYEKL. V gave up 0 bases and J gave up 6 bases; unmatched junction bases: 13. The CDR3 is 18 residues long. Here the CDR3 reads CASSQDLGRGRARDTQYF. The CDR3 DNA is TGCGCCAGCAGCCAAGATCTTGGGCGCGGGAGGGCCCGGGATACGCAGTATTTT.

The rearrangement joins TRBV30 to TRBJ2-3; no definite D call. Looked up from germline, CDR1 is GTSNPN and CDR2 is SVGIG (reference sequence). Trimming cost V 0 bases and J 5 bases, with 3 bases left between them. The CDR3 runs 11 residues. CDR3 amino acids: CAWSVQDTQYF. Here the CDR3 DNA reads TGTGCCTGGAGTGTACAAGATACGCAGTATTTT.

This clone has just a few counts. V and J are TRBV20-1 and TRBJ1-1; D gene ambiguous. Germline CDR1 is DFQATT and CDR2 is SNEGSKA (reference sequence). Trimming pared 7 bases from V and 3 bases from J, leaving 6 bases between. The CDR3 spans 10 residues. The CDR3 protein is CSGADTEAFF. CDR3 bases: TGCAGTGGAGCGGACACTGAAGCTTTCTTT.

This chain links TRBV9 with TRBJ2-7, with 11 bases aligning to TRBD2. The CDR3 totals 14 residues. Germline-derived CDR1 and CDR2 are SGDLS and YYNGEE. V lost 3 bases and J lost 6; bases outside the gene matches: 5. CDR3 nucleotides: TGTGCCAGCAGCGGTGTAGCGGGAGGGGGCGAGCAGTACTTC. Its protein is CASSGVAGGGEQYF.

DNA for the CDR3: TGTGCCAGCAGAGGGACAACTTATAGCAATCAGCCCCAGCATTTT. Its protein is CASRGTTYSNQPQHF. The J gene is TRBJ1-5, the V gene TRBV6-1; tentative D call: TRBD1 (6 bases). Germline values: CDR1 MNHNS, CDR2 SASEGT. Between the trimmed V and J ends, which lost 6 bases and 0 bases, there was a span of 12 bases. This CDR3 contains 15 residues.

The genes are TRBV28 and TRBJ1-4; a weak D match, TRBD1 (5 bases). The CDR3 covers 12 residues. Trimming took off 5 bases at V and 10 bases at J, with 11 bases between the two ends. In germline, CDR1 is MDHEN, CDR2 SYDVKM. The CDR3 here is CASSRQSGKLFF. The CDR3 nucleotides read TGTGCCAGCAGTCGACAGTCGGGAAAACTGTTTTTT.

Only one count was recorded for this clone. This chain connects TRBV28 to TRBJ2-3; a possible D gene is TRBD2 (6 bases). V was clipped by 7 bases and J by 0 bases, with 20 bases between them. The CDR3 extends over 17 amino acids. The germline V gene has CDR1 MDHEN and CDR2 SYDVKM. CDR3 sequence: CASTISGLRQSTDTQYF. CDR3 nucleotides: TGTGCCAGCACCATCTCGGGACTCCGCCAGAGCACAGATACGCAGTATTTT.

The genes are TRBV28 and TRBJ2-6, with a tentative D call TRBD1 (5 bases). The germline V gene has CDR1 MDHEN and CDR2 SYDVKM. Trimming left V 4 bases short and J 12 bases short, with 19 bases between. CDR3 size: 15 residues. The CDR3 spells CASSYNPGMGRVLTF. Here the CDR3 DNA reads TGTGCCAGCAGTTATAATCCAGGGATGGGTCGCGTCCTGACTTTC.

CDR3 in amino acids: CASMGRIDYGYTF. The CDR3 nucleotides read TGTGCCAGCATGGGCAGGATAGACTATGGCTACACCTTC. The chain combines TRBV2 with TRBJ1-2, with unresolved D. The CDR3 is made up of 13 amino acids. V dropped 7 bases and J dropped 3 bases, with 12 bases sitting between them. CDR1 and CDR2 (germline): SNHLY, FYNNEI.

The gene calls are TRBV30 and TRBJ2-5; 8 bases agree with TRBD2. V dropped 2 bases and J dropped 5; count of bases not matched to a gene: 4. The CDR3 is made up of 13 amino acids. The germline V gene encodes CDR1 GTSNPN and CDR2 SVGIG (reference sequence). The CDR3 loop reads CAWSPRGVETQYF. CDR3 bases: TGTGCCTGGAGTCCGCGGGGGGTCGAGACCCAGTACTTC.

The count of this clone is one. V gene TRBV10-3 combines with J gene TRBJ2-7, with TRBD2 identical over 9 bases. The CDR3 sequence is 15 residues long. Trimming cost V 3 bases and J 0 bases; bases outside gene matches: 3. Germline V CDR1 and CDR2: ENHRY, SYGVKD. The CDR3: CAISESLAGSYEQYF. The CDR3 coding sequence is TGTGCCATCAGTGAATCACTAGCGGGCTCCTACGAGCAGTACTTC.

The chain recombines TRBV30 with TRBJ2-5, with 8 bases lining up with TRBD2. The DNA end is more similar to TRBJ2-7, so the J call may be wrong. The CDR3 contains 18 residues. The germline gives CDR1 GTSNPN, CDR2 SVGIG (reference sequence). For the CDR3, the DNA is TGTGCCTGGAGTGTACTATCTCCGGGAGGGCCTTCCGGCTACGAGCAGTACTTC. Protein sequence: CAWSVLSPGGPSGYEQYF.

The rearrangement joins TRBV28 to TRBJ1-5, with D possibly matching TRBD1 (5 bases). Germline V gives CDR1 MDHEN, CDR2 SYDVKM. CDR3 length: 15 residues. V shed 5 bases and J shed 3 bases, with 14 bases lying between them. The chain's CDR3 is CASSNRRGPNQPQHF. The CDR3 region has the DNA TGTGCCAGCAGTAATAGAAGGGGCCCCAATCAGCCCCAGCATTTT.

The genes are TRBV5-1 and TRBJ1-1; weak D call: TRBD1 (5 bases). Germline CDR1 is SGHRS and CDR2 is YFSETQ. V lost 1 base to trimming and J lost 5 bases, with 12 bases between them. This CDR3 has 14 amino acids. The CDR3 DNA reads TGCGCCAGCAGCTTGTGGAGGGGACGGACTGAAGCTTTCTTT. It is translated as CASSLWRGRTEAFF.

The rearrangement uses TRBV7-3 and TRBJ2-1; 7 nucleotides line up with TRBD2. Germline CDR1 and CDR2: SGHTA and FQGTGA. This CDR3 has 12 residues. The CDR3 DNA reads TGTGCTAGCGGGTTTGGGGGAGGTGAGCAGTTCTTC. This sequence encodes CASGFGGGEQFF.

The rearrangement links TRBV5-8 to TRBJ1-2, with no clear D. V was pared by 4 bases and J by 1 base, with 2 bases between. CDR3 length: 11 residues. Germline CDR1 is SGHTS and CDR2 is YDEGEE. The CDR3 sequence is CASSRNYGYTF. In DNA form, the CDR3 reads TGTGCCAGCAGCCGTAACTATGGCTACACCTTC.

This chain uses TRBV18 with TRBJ1-4, with 8 bases identical to TRBD1. V shed 0 bases, J shed 6 bases, and the junction held 3 bases outside the gene matches. From germline, CDR1 is KGHSH and CDR2 LQKENI. CDR3 length: 15 residues. The CDR3 here is CASSPPSTGDEKLFF. CDR3 bases: TGTGCCAGCTCACCACCGTCGACAGGGGATGAAAAACTGTTTTTT.

The rearrangement joins TRBV9 to TRBJ2-7, with 11 bases matching TRBD2. In germline, CDR1 is SGDLS, CDR2 YYNGEE. Trimming cost V 4 bases and J 6 bases; bases outside gene matches: 15. CDR3 length: 17 residues. The CDR3 coding sequence is TGTGCCAGCAGCCCCGGGGATAGCGGGAGGGCCGTCTCCGAGCAGTACTTC. Translating it yields CASSPGDSGRAVSEQYF.

The J gene is TRBJ2-1, the V gene TRBV5-1, with D possibly being TRBD2 (6 bases). The length of the CDR3 is 14 residues. The germline CDR1 and CDR2 sequences are SGHRS and YFSETQ. V lost 0 bases to trimming and J lost 9 bases, with 13 bases between them. CDR3 in DNA: TGCGCCAGCAGCTTGGGACTAGTCCGGATTGAGCAGTTCTTC. This codes for CASSLGLVRIEQFF.

This rearrangement joins TRBV28 to TRBJ2-7; 14 bases align to TRBD2. Germline V lookup: CDR1 MDHEN, CDR2 SYDVKM. The V and J ends lost 5 bases and 5 bases, in that order; junction bases with no gene match: 5. The CDR3 has 15 amino acids. The CDR3: CASSLGTSGSHEQYF. The CDR3 DNA reads TGTGCCAGCAGTCTGGGGACTAGCGGGAGCCACGAGCAGTACTTC.